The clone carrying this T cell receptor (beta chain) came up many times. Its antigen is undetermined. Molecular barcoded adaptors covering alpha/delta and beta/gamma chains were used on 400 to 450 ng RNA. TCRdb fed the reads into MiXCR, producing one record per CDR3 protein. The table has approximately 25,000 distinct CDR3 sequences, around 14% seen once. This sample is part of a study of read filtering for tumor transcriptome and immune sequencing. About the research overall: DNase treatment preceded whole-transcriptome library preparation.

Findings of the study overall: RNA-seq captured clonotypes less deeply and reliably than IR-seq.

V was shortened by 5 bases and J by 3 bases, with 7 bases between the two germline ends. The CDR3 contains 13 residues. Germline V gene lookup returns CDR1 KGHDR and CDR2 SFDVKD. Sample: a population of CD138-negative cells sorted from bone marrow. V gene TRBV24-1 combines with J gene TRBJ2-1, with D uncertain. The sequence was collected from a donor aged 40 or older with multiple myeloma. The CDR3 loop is CATSGPGYNEQFF. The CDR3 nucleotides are TGTGCCACCAGTGGACCGGGCTACAATGAGCAGTTCTTC.